Listed below are T cell receptor beta chains from one sample, sequenced in a study of blood T cell repertoires in COVID-19. Here immunoSEQ multiplex PCR was the method, and the copy in TCRdb shows in-frame clones only, minus some. The data contain 30,000 or so clones, 70% to 90% of them seen just once; the ten biggest clones take up 5.9%. The source material was peripheral blood. Every receptor here comes from a human donor in a cohort sampled during active COVID-19. Each CDR3 is given with its conserved first and last residue. D genes are given only for firm matches. The size entry is marked missing in some rows and otherwise reads once, few, many or a size class.

j_call: TRBJ1-1; v_call: TRBV5-6; d_call: .; clone_size: .; cdr3_nt: TGTGCCAGCACCCTGCTTCGCGGACAAGTGAACACTGAAGCTTTCTTT; cdr3_aa: CASTLLRGQVNTEAFF
j_call: TRBJ2-1; v_call: TRBV29-1; d_call: .; clone_size: few; cdr3_nt: TGCAGCGTTGAACTGGGGAGTAAAGTCGATGAGCAGTTCTTC; cdr3_aa: CSVELGSKVDEQFF
j_call: TRBJ1-6; v_call: TRBV4-2; d_call: TRBD1; clone_size: .; cdr3_nt: TGTGCCAGCAGCCAAGATGGGGACAGGGCTTCACCCCTCCACTTT; cdr3_aa: CASSQDGDRASPLHF
j_call: TRBJ2-5; v_call: TRBV9; d_call: .; clone_size: .; cdr3_nt: TGTGCCAGCAGCGTAGACGGGGTAATAGTGGAGACCCAGTACTTC; cdr3_aa: CASSVDGVIVETQYF
j_call: TRBJ2-2; v_call: TRBV27; d_call: TRBD2; clone_size: .; cdr3_nt: TGTGCCAGCAGCCCTAGCGGGGAGAACACCGGGGAGCTGTTTTTT; cdr3_aa: CASSPSGENTGELFF
j_call: TRBJ1-3; v_call: TRBV5-1; d_call: .; clone_size: few; cdr3_nt: TGCGCCAGCAGCCCCTCGACAGGATCCTCTGGAAACACCATATATTTT; cdr3_aa: CASSPSTGSSGNTIYF
j_call: TRBJ1-1; v_call: TRBV13; d_call: .; clone_size: .; cdr3_nt: TGTGCCAGCAGCCTAGGACGGACTGAAGCTTTCTTT; cdr3_aa: CASSLGRTEAFF
j_call: TRBJ2-3; v_call: TRBV5-1; d_call: .; clone_size: .; cdr3_nt: TGCGCCAGCAGGGAGTGGACAGCGCTTACAGATACGCAGTATTTT; cdr3_aa: CASREWTALTDTQYF
j_call: TRBJ2-1; v_call: TRBV2; d_call: .; clone_size: once; cdr3_nt: TGTGCCAGCAGTGGTCGACGGAGCTACAATGAGCAGTTCTTC; cdr3_aa: CASSGRRSYNEQFF
j_call: TRBJ2-2; v_call: TRBV19; d_call: .; clone_size: .; cdr3_nt: TGTGCCAGTAGTATTGGGGGGACCACCGGGGAGCTGTTTTTT; cdr3_aa: CASSIGGTTGELFF
j_call: TRBJ2-4; v_call: TRBV5-1; d_call: TRBD1; clone_size: .; cdr3_nt: TGCGCCAGCAGCCTCAGACAGGGGGCAGCCAAAAACATTCAGTACTTC; cdr3_aa: CASSLRQGAAKNIQYF
j_call: TRBJ1-4; v_call: TRBV5-4; d_call: .; clone_size: .; cdr3_nt: TGTGCCAGCAGCGTCCCGGGGGGGGCTAATGAAAAACTGTTTTTT; cdr3_aa: CASSVPGGANEKLFF
j_call: TRBJ1-4; v_call: TRBV7-9; d_call: TRBD1; clone_size: .; cdr3_nt: TGTGCCAGCAGCTCGACAGGGGGGCAGTACGCAACTAATGAAAAACTGTTTTTT; cdr3_aa: CASSSTGGQYATNEKLFF
j_call: TRBJ1-2; v_call: TRBV5-4; d_call: .; clone_size: .; cdr3_nt: TGTGCCAGCAGCCCTCCTAGTGAGGAGAACTACACCTTC; cdr3_aa: CASSPPSEENYTF
j_call: TRBJ2-7; v_call: TRBV3-1/TRBV3-2; d_call: .; clone_size: .; cdr3_nt: TGTGCCAGCAGCCAAGAAGGAACAGGGTACTACGAGCAGTACTTC; cdr3_aa: CASSQEGTGYYEQYF
j_call: TRBJ2-5; v_call: TRBV2; d_call: TRBD2; clone_size: .; cdr3_nt: TGTGCCAGCAGTGAAGCTAGCGGGGGTTTTGAGACCCAGTACTTC; cdr3_aa: CASSEASGGFETQYF
j_call: TRBJ1-2; v_call: TRBV25-1; d_call: .; clone_size: .; cdr3_nt: TGTGCCAGCAGTGAACAGGTTACCTATGGCTACACCTTC; cdr3_aa: CASSEQVTYGYTF
j_call: TRBJ2-1; v_call: TRBV19; d_call: TRBD2; clone_size: .; cdr3_nt: TGTGCCAGTAGTATAGGTAGAAAGACTAGCGGGGGTCACAATGAGCAGTTCTTC; cdr3_aa: CASSIGRKTSGGHNEQFF
j_call: TRBJ1-1; v_call: TRBV9; d_call: TRBD1; clone_size: .; cdr3_nt: TGTGCCAGCAGCCCTCGTCCCGGGACAGGGATGGAGGAAGCTTTCTTT; cdr3_aa: CASSPRPGTGMEEAFF
j_call: TRBJ1-1; v_call: TRBV11-2; d_call: .; clone_size: few; cdr3_nt: TGTGCCAGCAGCTTAGATCGAGACACTGAAGCTTTCTTT; cdr3_aa: CASSLDRDTEAFF
j_call: TRBJ1-2; v_call: TRBV5-3; d_call: TRBD1; clone_size: .; cdr3_nt: TGTGCCAGAAGCACGGGACAGAGCTATGGCTACACCTTC; cdr3_aa: CARSTGQSYGYTF
j_call: TRBJ1-5; v_call: TRBV24-1; d_call: .; clone_size: .; cdr3_nt: TGTGCCACCAGTGTTTACAGGGCCACATACAATCAGCCCCAGCATTTT; cdr3_aa: CATSVYRATYNQPQHF
j_call: TRBJ1-6; v_call: TRBV7-2; d_call: TRBD1; clone_size: .; cdr3_nt: TGTGCCAGCAGCTTATCCGGACAGGGGCGTAATTCACCCCTCCACTTT; cdr3_aa: CASSLSGQGRNSPLHF
j_call: TRBJ2-7; v_call: TRBV6-5; d_call: TRBD1; clone_size: .; cdr3_nt: TGTGCCAGCAGTTACTCCGGGACAGGGTTCGAGCAGTACTTC; cdr3_aa: CASSYSGTGFEQYF
j_call: TRBJ2-1; v_call: TRBV2; d_call: .; clone_size: .; cdr3_nt: TGTGCCAGCATAAGCCCTAAGAGGGGGGGGTCCTACAATGAGCAGTTCTTC; cdr3_aa: CASISPKRGGSYNEQFF
j_call: TRBJ1-1; v_call: TRBV7-9; d_call: TRBD1; clone_size: .; cdr3_nt: TGTGCCAGCAGCCGGGACAGTCTTACGGCTTTCTTT; cdr3_aa: CASSRDSLTAFF
j_call: TRBJ2-3; v_call: TRBV5-1; d_call: TRBD2; clone_size: .; cdr3_nt: TGCGCCAGCAGCTCTGGACTAGCGGGGTACACAGATACGCAGTATTTT; cdr3_aa: CASSSGLAGYTDTQYF
j_call: TRBJ1-2; v_call: TRBV27; d_call: .; clone_size: .; cdr3_nt: TGTGCCACGTCTCCGGGAGGAAATGTTGGCTACACCTTC; cdr3_aa: CATSPGGNVGYTF
j_call: TRBJ2-5; v_call: TRBV19; d_call: .; clone_size: .; cdr3_nt: TGTGCCAGTAGTACAACTGAGGAGACCCAGTACTTC; cdr3_aa: CASSTTEETQYF
j_call: TRBJ1-2; v_call: TRBV6-5; d_call: .; clone_size: .; cdr3_nt: TGTGCCAGCAGTTACTCTTCAGGGGACGGCTACACCTTC; cdr3_aa: CASSYSSGDGYTF
j_call: TRBJ2-3; v_call: TRBV5-8; d_call: TRBD2; clone_size: .; cdr3_nt: TGTGCCAGCAGCTTGGTCCTAGCGGCAGATACGCAGTATTTT; cdr3_aa: CASSLVLAADTQYF
j_call: TRBJ2-5; v_call: TRBV20-1; d_call: TRBD2; clone_size: once; cdr3_nt: TGCAGTGCTAGTAAGGGCGGGGGGAACCAAGAGACCCAGTACTTC; cdr3_aa: CSASKGGGNQETQYF
j_call: TRBJ2-5; v_call: TRBV11-2; d_call: .; clone_size: .; cdr3_nt: TGTGCCAGCAGCTTAACTGGGGCACCCCAAGAGACCCAGTACTTC; cdr3_aa: CASSLTGAPQETQYF
j_call: TRBJ2-7; v_call: TRBV19; d_call: .; clone_size: .; cdr3_nt: TGTGCCAGTAGTATCGGGCACGGACCGGGGGAGCAGTACTTC; cdr3_aa: CASSIGHGPGEQYF
j_call: TRBJ2-2; v_call: TRBV20-1; d_call: .; clone_size: .; cdr3_nt: TGCAGTGCTAGTGCCCTTGAAGACATTTCCACTTACACCGGGGAGCTGTTTTTT; cdr3_aa: CSASALEDISTYTGELFF
j_call: TRBJ2-3; v_call: TRBV7-7; d_call: .; clone_size: .; cdr3_nt: TGTGCTAGCAGCTTAGTTGGGAGCAGCACAGATACGCAGTATTTT; cdr3_aa: CASSLVGSSTDTQYF
j_call: TRBJ2-7; v_call: TRBV9; d_call: TRBD2; clone_size: .; cdr3_nt: TGTGCCAGCAGCGTAGCGGGACTAGCAAATGAGCAGTACTTC; cdr3_aa: CASSVAGLANEQYF
j_call: TRBJ2-1; v_call: TRBV27; d_call: .; clone_size: .; cdr3_nt: TGTGCCAGCAGTAGCACCAGAGACAGCTCCTACAATGAGCAGTTCTTC; cdr3_aa: CASSSTRDSSYNEQFF
j_call: TRBJ2-1; v_call: TRBV27; d_call: TRBD1; clone_size: .; cdr3_nt: TGTGCCAGCAGTTTCCAGGGGGCACACAATGAGCAGTTCTTC; cdr3_aa: CASSFQGAHNEQFF
j_call: TRBJ2-7; v_call: TRBV5-5; d_call: TRBD1; clone_size: .; cdr3_nt: TGTGCCAGCAGCTCAGGGACAGGGAACGAGCAGTACTTC; cdr3_aa: CASSSGTGNEQYF
j_call: TRBJ1-2; v_call: TRBV11-2; d_call: .; clone_size: .; cdr3_nt: TGTGCCAGCAGCTTAGTAGCAGCCAACTATGGCTACACCTTC; cdr3_aa: CASSLVAANYGYTF
j_call: TRBJ1-2; v_call: TRBV2; d_call: TRBD1; clone_size: .; cdr3_nt: TGTGCCAGCAGGGAACAGGGGCGTAACTATGGCTACACCTTC; cdr3_aa: CASREQGRNYGYTF
j_call: TRBJ1-5; v_call: TRBV7-8; d_call: .; clone_size: .; cdr3_nt: TGTGCCAGCAGCTTAGGGACAGCTACTAGCAATCAGCCCCAGCATTTT; cdr3_aa: CASSLGTATSNQPQHF
j_call: TRBJ1-1; v_call: TRBV9; d_call: TRBD1; clone_size: .; cdr3_nt: TGTGCCAGCAGCGTGTCCGGGACAGACACTGAAGCTTTCTTT; cdr3_aa: CASSVSGTDTEAFF
j_call: TRBJ2-7; v_call: TRBV13; d_call: TRBD1; clone_size: .; cdr3_nt: TGTGCCAGCAGCTCGACAGGGGGCAAGCAGTACTTC; cdr3_aa: CASSSTGGKQYF
j_call: TRBJ1-5; v_call: TRBV19; d_call: .; clone_size: .; cdr3_nt: TGTGCCAGTAGTGAACAGGGAAGTCAGCCCCAGCATTTT; cdr3_aa: CASSEQGSQPQHF
j_call: TRBJ2-2; v_call: TRBV2; d_call: TRBD2; clone_size: .; cdr3_nt: TGTGCCAGCAGTATAGCGGGGGCGAACACCGGGGAGCTGTTTTTT; cdr3_aa: CASSIAGANTGELFF
j_call: TRBJ2-1; v_call: TRBV28; d_call: .; clone_size: once; cdr3_nt: TGTGCCAGCAGTTTAATTGGGGGCGCGGGTGAGCAGTTCTTC; cdr3_aa: CASSLIGGAGEQFF
j_call: TRBJ1-2; v_call: TRBV28; d_call: TRBD1; clone_size: .; cdr3_nt: TGTGCCAGCAGTTTCCAATTCGCAGGGGGGTACTATGGCTACACCTTC; cdr3_aa: CASSFQFAGGYYGYTF
j_call: TRBJ2-5; v_call: TRBV7-8; d_call: TRBD1; clone_size: .; cdr3_nt: TGTGCCAGCAGCCGGGACAGGGGCGGAGAGACCCAGTACTTC; cdr3_aa: CASSRDRGGETQYF
j_call: TRBJ1-2; v_call: TRBV2; d_call: TRBD1; clone_size: .; cdr3_nt: TGTGCCAGCAGGGAGGACAGGGGGGTCGCCTATGGTTACACCTTC; cdr3_aa: CASREDRGVAYGYTF